One sample yielded the 9 T cell receptor beta chains listed below, sequenced in a study of untreated major depressive disorder. Their specific antigens are unknown. TCRdb's copy holds only in-frame clones and misses some; the assay was immunoSEQ multiplex PCR. The sample carries roughly 17,000 clones, more than 85% recorded once. Findings and limits, study-wide: CD4+ T cells from depressed patients used TRBV05-01 (Vbeta 5.1) more often than controls.

Specimen: CD4+ T cells from PBMCs. These receptors originate from a woman aged 40-49 years with major depressive disorder.

The rearrangement links TRBV6-5 to TRBJ2-3; weak D call: TRBD2 (5 bases). Per the germline V gene, CDR1 is MNHEY and CDR2 is SVGAGI. V was trimmed by 4 bases and J by 0 bases, leaving 14 bases between them. CDR3 length: 16 amino acids. CDR3 protein: CASSSHGGGSTDTQYF. For the CDR3, the DNA is TGTGCCAGCAGTTCTCACGGAGGTGGTAGCACAGATACGCAGTATTTT.

This clone was observed a few times. The rearrangement links TRBV6-1 to TRBJ1-1; the D is unclear. The germline V gene has CDR1 MNHNS and CDR2 SASEGT. The germline V and J ends were trimmed by 4 bases and 7 bases, with 7 bases remaining between them. This CDR3 contains 11 residues. The CDR3 nucleotides read TGTGCCAGCAGTGTCCTGGGTGAAGCTTTCTTT. It yields the protein CASSVLGEAFF.

The gene calls are TRBV14 and TRBJ1-2; unclear D gene. Per the germline V gene, CDR1 is SGHDN and CDR2 is FVKESK. Trimming shortened V by 9 bases and J by 4 bases, and 18 bases separated the two germline ends. The CDR3 spans 14 residues. CDR3 residues: CARRPGTTFYGYTF. The CDR3 coding sequence is TGTGCCAGGCGTCCAGGTACGACATTCTATGGCTACACCTTC.

The chain links TRBV10-3 to TRBJ2-7, with TRBD1 matching over 7 bases. After removal of 4 bases from V and 6 bases from J, the junction contained 6 bases not matched to a gene. Germline V gene sequence: CDR1 ENHRY, CDR2 SYGVKD. The CDR3 runs to 13 residues. The CDR3 spells CAISGQTGSEQYV. The CDR3 region has the DNA TGTGCCATCAGTGGACAGACAGGGAGCGAGCAGTACGTC.

V gene TRBV21-1 combines with J gene TRBJ1-5; the table's D call TRBD1 went unverified against the DNA. TRBV21-1 is listed as a pseudogene. The CDR3 covers 19 residues. DNA for the CDR3: TGTGCCAGCAGCCGGGACAGGGGGTACTCTAGATACTTACATCAGCCCCAGCATTTT. Translation gives CASSRDRGYSRYLHQPQHF.

The genes are TRBV19 and TRBJ1-3, with D possibly TRBD1 on 5 matching bases. This CDR3 contains 17 residues. Trimming stripped 8 bases from V and 2 bases from J, with 22 bases between. In germline, CDR1 is LNHDA, CDR2 SQIVND (reference sequence). In nucleotides, the CDR3 is TGTGCCAGTGGGGGACCCCGGGGATCTACGGCTGGAAACACCATATATTTT. Encoded protein: CASGGPRGSTAGNTIYF.

The chain recombines TRBV6-5 with TRBJ2-7; TRBD1 matches at 7 bases. Trimming took 5 bases from V and 2 from J; bases not matched to a gene: 9. Germline CDR1 is MNHEY and CDR2 is SVGAGI. The CDR3 sequence is 15 residues long. CDR3 sequence reads: CASSVSGTAPYEQYF. CDR3 DNA: TGTGCCAGCAGTGTATCCGGGACAGCGCCCTACGAGCAGTACTTC.

V gene TRBV27 combines with J gene TRBJ2-3; D call uncertain. The CDR3 contains 15 residues. V dropped 4 bases and J dropped 4 bases, with 15 bases sitting between them. Germline CDR1 is MNHEY and CDR2 is SMNVEV (reference sequence). CDR3 in amino acids: CASSSRTPSADTQYF. The CDR3 nucleotides are TGTGCCAGCAGTTCGCGGACCCCGTCCGCAGATACGCAGTATTTT.

This chain connects TRBV5-1 to TRBJ2-5; 7 bases are shared with TRBD1. The CDR3 runs to 16 residues. V trimming: 0 bases; J trimming: 2 bases; junction bases outside the gene matches: 7. CDR1 is SGHRS, CDR2 YFSETQ, per germline. CDR3 amino acids: CASSLDGTVQQETQYF. CDR3 DNA sequence: TGCGCCAGCAGCTTGGACGGGACAGTCCAACAAGAGACCCAGTACTTC.